This is a list of T cell receptor beta chains from one sample in a study of blood T cells in healthy people across ages. From the 5' RACE reads, TCRdb called clonotypes with MiXCR, one entry per CDR3 protein. The data show 1.5 million to 2 million distinct CDR3 sequences, about 31% seen once. The sequenced material came from blood. Every receptor here comes from a woman aged 30 to 39 in good health. Each CDR3 is given with its conserved first and last residue. D genes are given only for firm matches. Where a row states a size, it is once, few, many or the class of an expanded clone; other rows omit it.

v_gene,j_gene,d_gene,abundance,CDR3nt,CDR3aa
TRBV4-1,TRBJ1-5,NA,few,TGCGCCAGCAGCCAGACTGAGGTTGGGGGCAATCAGCCCCAGCATTTT,CASSQTEVGGNQPQHF
TRBV7-3,TRBJ1-2,NA,many,TGTGCCAGCAGCTTATCCGGCACCACCTATGGCTACACCTTC,CASSLSGTTYGYTF
TRBV5-1,TRBJ2-1,TRBD2,NA,TGCGCCAGCAAGGGGACTAGCGGAGTCAATGAGCAGTTCTTC,CASKGTSGVNEQFF
TRBV29-1,TRBJ2-7,NA,NA,TGCAGCGTTGAAGCCTGGGGTAGGGGGAGGGCCTACGAGCAGTACTTC,CSVEAWGRGRAYEQYF
TRBV28,TRBJ2-7,TRBD1,few,TGTGCCAGCAGTTCCCGGGACAGGGAGAACTACGAGCAGTACTTC,CASSSRDRENYEQYF
TRBV11-2,TRBJ2-2,NA,few,TGTGCCAGCAGTGGGCAGATGAACACCGGGGAGCTGTTTTTT,CASSGQMNTGELFF
TRBV5-5,TRBJ2-7,NA,NA,TGTGCCAGCACCCAAACCGGGGGTCGGTCCTACGAGCAGTACTTC,CASTQTGGRSYEQYF
TRBV6-6,TRBJ1-2,NA,few,TGTGCCAGCCTGAAGGGTTTCGATGGCTACACCTTC,CASLKGFDGYTF
TRBV4-2,TRBJ2-5,TRBD2,NA,TGTGCCAGCAGCCAAGGGTTTAGCGGGGGGGTCGGGAGCCAGTACTTC,CASSQGFSGGVGSQYF
TRBV10-3,TRBJ2-3,NA,NA,TGTGCCATCAGTGATGTAGTCGGGCAGGGCAGGACAGATACGCAGTATTTT,CAISDVVGQGRTDTQYF
TRBV28,TRBJ2-1,NA,NA,TGTGCCAGCTGCGTATCCGGGACAAGTATCCGGAATGAGCAGTTCTTC,CASCVSGTSIRNEQFF
TRBV6-1,TRBJ2-7,TRBD2,NA,TGTGCCAGCATTCAAGGGACTAGCGGGATACGAGGGCAGTACTTC,CASIQGTSGIRGQYF
TRBV12-3/TRBV12-4,TRBJ2-1,TRBD1,few,TGTGCCAGCAGTATGGGGGGGACAGGGAATGAGCAGTTCTTC,CASSMGGTGNEQFF